This section outlines one TCR beta chain sequence together with its context. This record comes from a study of T cells in Graves' hyperthyroidism and ophthalmopathy. Template material for amplifying TCR beta CDR3 regions consisted of RNA transcripts. An initial round of RT-PCR targeting the TCR CDR3 relied on the HTBI primer set. TCRdb reanalysed the multiplex PCR reads using MiXCR and keeps one entry per CDR3 protein. The data contain about 350,000 distinct CDR3 sequences, 11% to 15% of them singletons. Over 18 months, lack of ophthalmopathy progression marked Graves' hyperthyroidism as stable. The hyperthyroidism was newly diagnosed and had lasted under 2 months; the patients were aged 18 to 65. This CDR3 has 17 amino acids. Germline loops: CDR1 MNHEY, CDR2 SVGAGI. V shed 0 bases, J shed 10 bases, and the junction held 8 bases outside the gene matches.

What was sequenced was blood. The TCR originated in a woman under 40 with Graves' hyperthyroidism. J is TRBJ2-1 and V is TRBV6-5, with 14 bases fitting TRBD2. As DNA, the CDR3 is TGTGCCAGCAGTTACTCTCCGGGACTAGCGGGAGTACGGGAGCAGTTCTTC. Translating gives CASSYSPGLAGVREQFF.